The rows below give T cell receptor beta chains drawn from one sample of a study of early T cells in non-severe SARS-CoV-2 infection. TCRdb used MiXCR to reprocess the 5' RACE reads, holding one entry per CDR3 protein. The sample has about 79,000 distinct CDR3 sequences; around 10% are singletons. The sequencing sample was made of whole blood. These receptors came from an adult who was a healthcare worker with PCR-confirmed SARS-CoV-2 infection or an uninfected control (not recorded which). CDR3s include the opening cysteine and the closing phenylalanine or tryptophan. Fields, in order: CDR3 DNA, CDR3 protein, J gene, D gene, V gene, clone size. D genes are given only for firm matches. The size entry is marked missing in some rows and otherwise reads once, few, many or a size class.

TGCAGTGTTGTAGAGGGGGGCTATGGCTACACCTTC,CSVVEGGYGYTF,TRBJ1-2,NA,TRBV20-1,NA
TGTGCCAGCAGCTTCGACGGGGGGGCCTACAATGAGCAGTTCTTC,CASSFDGGAYNEQFF,TRBJ2-1,TRBD2,TRBV5-4,NA
TGTGCCAGCAGGCTAGGACCCAGTTCCTACGAGCAGTACTTC,CASRLGPSSYEQYF,TRBJ2-7,NA,TRBV7-2,NA
TGTGCCAGCACCAAAAAGAGAGAGCAGAAGGGGGAAGAGACCCAGTACTTC,CASTKKREQKGEETQYF,TRBJ2-5,NA,TRBV6-1,NA
TGTGCTAGTGCTCCAACGACAGTCTATGGCTACACCTTC,CASAPTTVYGYTF,TRBJ1-2,NA,TRBV12-5,many
TGCGCCAGCAGCATTCTAGCTGAAAACACCATATATTTT,CASSILAENTIYF,TRBJ1-3,NA,TRBV5-1,few
TGTGCCAGCAGCGTCCAGGGGTCGGCAGATACGCAGTATTTT,CASSVQGSADTQYF,TRBJ2-3,NA,TRBV9,few
TGTGCCAGCAGCCAGGGGGACTCCTACAATGAGCAGTTCTTC,CASSQGDSYNEQFF,TRBJ2-1,NA,TRBV4-2,NA
TGTGCCAGCAGTCTAGGGACAGGGGTTGAAAGGGTACAGCCCCAGCATTTT,CASSLGTGVERVQPQHF,TRBJ1-5,TRBD1,TRBV12-3/TRBV12-4,many
TGTGCCAGCAGTTCGGCGGGACGGACGAACACTGAAGCTTTCTTT,CASSSAGRTNTEAFF,TRBJ1-1,NA,TRBV6-2/TRBV6-3,NA
TGTGCCAACGAATTTGGGGGTAGCAATCAGCCCCAGCATTTT,CANEFGGSNQPQHF,TRBJ1-5,NA,TRBV2,NA
TGTGCCAGCAGGTCCGACGGGGGGAACAATCAGCCCCAGCATTTT,CASRSDGGNNQPQHF,TRBJ1-5,NA,TRBV12-3/TRBV12-4,many
TGTGCTAGTGGTTTGGGGACAGGCTCTGGAAACACCATATATTTT,CASGLGTGSGNTIYF,TRBJ1-3,TRBD1,TRBV12-5,many
TGTGCCAGTAGTCCCTACCTAGGAGCGGGGCCGAACACCGGGGAGCTGTTTTTT,CASSPYLGAGPNTGELFF,TRBJ2-2,TRBD2,TRBV19,many
TGTGCCAGCAGCTTAGAGGGACAGGGGATATGGGGCAATCAGCCCCAGCATTTT,CASSLEGQGIWGNQPQHF,TRBJ1-5,TRBD1,TRBV11-2,many
TGTGCCAGCAGCTTACGGTCCACACCCCTCCACTTT,CASSLRSTPLHF,TRBJ1-6,NA,TRBV7-2,many
TGCGCCAGCAGCTCGAGGGGTTTGGACAATGAGCAGTTCTTC,CASSSRGLDNEQFF,TRBJ2-1,NA,TRBV4-3,NA
TGCGCCAGCAGCCAAGATGCGGTAGCGGGGAGCACAGATACGCAGTATTTT,CASSQDAVAGSTDTQYF,TRBJ2-3,TRBD2,TRBV4-1,NA